This T cell receptor (beta chain) was obtained from a study of regulatory T cells in long-lasting Graves disease. Whole-study results and caveats: Persistent Graves' patients showed reduced TCR diversity versus newly diagnosed patients. Public clonotype sharing was higher in persistent than newly diagnosed patients.

Germline values: CDR1 SEHNR, CDR2 FQNEAQ (reference sequence). The V end lost 5 bases, the J end lost 5 bases, and 7 bases lay between the germline ends. The CDR3 covers 11 residues. About this clonotype: The target antigen is unknown.

Noted time point: persistent/refractory GD, antithyroid drugs over 5 years with positive TRAb. TCR sequences were obtained from RNA taken from PBMCs. With iRepertoire HTBI primers and Arm-PCR of CDR3 regions, TCR beta libraries were built. Via MiXCR, TCRdb re-called the multiplex PCR reads, giving one row per CDR3 protein. The data show a few hundred thousand distinct CDR3 sequences, roughly a quarter seen once. The rearrangement links TRBV7-9 to TRBJ2-7; no clear D gene. The sample here was peripheral blood mononuclear cells (PBMCs), taken when the disease was refractory, from a patient treated with antithyroid drugs. The receptor comes from a female donor with Graves disease. The CDR3 coding sequence is TGTGCCAGCAGCCCTGTTAACGAGCAGTACTTC. Translated, it gives CASSPVNEQYF. Drawing the rest from reference TRBV7-9 and TRBJ2-7, the complete variable domain is DTGVSQNPRHKITKRGQNVTFRCDPISEHNRLYWYRQTLGQGPEFLTYFQNEAQLEKSRLLSDRFSAERPKGSFSTLEIQRTEQGDSAMYLCASSPVNEQYFGPGTRLTVT.